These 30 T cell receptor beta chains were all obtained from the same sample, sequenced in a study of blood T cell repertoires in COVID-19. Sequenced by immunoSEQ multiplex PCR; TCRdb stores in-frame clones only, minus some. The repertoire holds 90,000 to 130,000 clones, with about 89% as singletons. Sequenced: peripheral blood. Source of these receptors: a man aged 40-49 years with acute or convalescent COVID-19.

CDR3 nucleotides: TGTGCCAGCAGTGAGAACAGGGAAGGTTATGGCTACACCTTC. Encoded protein: CASSENREGYGYTF. The chain links TRBV2 to TRBJ1-2; maybe TRBD1 (6 bases). Trimming removed 3 bases at V and 5 bases at J, with 13 bases between. Germline V gene data show CDR1 as SNHLY and CDR2 as FYNNEI. The CDR3 is 14 residues long.

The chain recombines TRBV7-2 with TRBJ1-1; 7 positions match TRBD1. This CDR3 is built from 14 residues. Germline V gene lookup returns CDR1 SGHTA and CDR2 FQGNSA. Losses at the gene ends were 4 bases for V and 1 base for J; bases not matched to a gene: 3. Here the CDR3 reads CASSSYRGNTEAFF. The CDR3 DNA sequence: TGTGCCAGCAGCTCGTACAGGGGGAACACTGAAGCTTTCTTT.

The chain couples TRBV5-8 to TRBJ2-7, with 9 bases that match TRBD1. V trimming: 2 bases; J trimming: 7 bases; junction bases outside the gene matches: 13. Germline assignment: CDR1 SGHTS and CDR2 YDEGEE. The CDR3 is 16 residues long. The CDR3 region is CASSFPRTGASNEQYF. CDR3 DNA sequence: TGTGCCAGCAGCTTTCCCCGGACAGGGGCGTCTAATGAGCAGTACTTC.

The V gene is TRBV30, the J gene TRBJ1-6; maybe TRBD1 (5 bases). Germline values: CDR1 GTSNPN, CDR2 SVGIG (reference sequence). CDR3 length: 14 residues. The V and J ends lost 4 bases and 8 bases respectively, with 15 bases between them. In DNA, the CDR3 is TGTGCCTGGAAACGGGGGACGGGGGATTCACCCCTCCACTTT. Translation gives CAWKRGTGDSPLHF.

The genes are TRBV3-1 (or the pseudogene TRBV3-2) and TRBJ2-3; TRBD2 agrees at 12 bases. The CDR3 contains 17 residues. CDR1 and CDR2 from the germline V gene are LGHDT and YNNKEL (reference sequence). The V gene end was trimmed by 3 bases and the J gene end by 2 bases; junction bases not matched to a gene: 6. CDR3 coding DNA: TGTGCCAGCAGCCAGGCAGCTAGCGGGGGGGCCACAGATACGCAGTATTTT. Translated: CASSQAASGGATDTQYF.

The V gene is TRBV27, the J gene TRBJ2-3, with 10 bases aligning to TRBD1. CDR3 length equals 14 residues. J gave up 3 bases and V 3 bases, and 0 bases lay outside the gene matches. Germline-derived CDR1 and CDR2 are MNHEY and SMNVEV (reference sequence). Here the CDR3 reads CASSLDRGTDTQYF. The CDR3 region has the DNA TGTGCCAGCAGTTTGGACAGGGGGACAGATACGCAGTATTTT.

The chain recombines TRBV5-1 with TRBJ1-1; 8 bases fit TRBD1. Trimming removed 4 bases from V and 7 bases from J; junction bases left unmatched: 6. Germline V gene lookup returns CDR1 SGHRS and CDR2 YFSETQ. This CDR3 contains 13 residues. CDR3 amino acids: CASSPTGASEAFF. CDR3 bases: TGCGCCAGCAGCCCGACAGGGGCGAGTGAAGCTTTCTTT.

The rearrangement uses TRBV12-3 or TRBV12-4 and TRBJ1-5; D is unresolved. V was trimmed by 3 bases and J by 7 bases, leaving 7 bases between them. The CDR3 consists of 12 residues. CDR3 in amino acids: CASSFIRQPQHF. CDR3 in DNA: TGTGCCAGCAGTTTCATCAGGCAGCCCCAGCATTTT.

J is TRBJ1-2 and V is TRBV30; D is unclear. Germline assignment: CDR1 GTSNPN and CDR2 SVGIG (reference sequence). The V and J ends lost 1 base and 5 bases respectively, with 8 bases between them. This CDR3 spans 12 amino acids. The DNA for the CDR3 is TGTGCCTGGAGTGGGGGAGGGTATGGCTACACCTTC. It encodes CAWSGGGYGYTF.

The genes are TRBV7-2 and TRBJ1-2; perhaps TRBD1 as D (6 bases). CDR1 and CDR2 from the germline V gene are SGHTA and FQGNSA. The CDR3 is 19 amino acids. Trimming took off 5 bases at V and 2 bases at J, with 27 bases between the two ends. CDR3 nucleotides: TGTGCCAGCAGCGGATTGAGTGGGCGAGGGGCAGGGGACAACTATGGCTACACCTTC. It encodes CASSGLSGRGAGDNYGYTF.

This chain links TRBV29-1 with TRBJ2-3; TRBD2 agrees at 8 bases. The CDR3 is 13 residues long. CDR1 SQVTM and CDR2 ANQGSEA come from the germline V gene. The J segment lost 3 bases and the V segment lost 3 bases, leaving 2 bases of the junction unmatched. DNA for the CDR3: TGCAGCGTTGACCGGGAGGGGACAGATACGCAGTATTTT. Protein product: CSVDREGTDTQYF.

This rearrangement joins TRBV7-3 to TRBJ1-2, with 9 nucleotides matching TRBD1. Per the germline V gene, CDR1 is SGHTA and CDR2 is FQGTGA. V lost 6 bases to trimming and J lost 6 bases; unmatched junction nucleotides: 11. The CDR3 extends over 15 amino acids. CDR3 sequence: CASRAGTGNWDGYTF. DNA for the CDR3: TGTGCCAGCAGGGCTGGGACAGGGAATTGGGATGGCTACACCTTC.

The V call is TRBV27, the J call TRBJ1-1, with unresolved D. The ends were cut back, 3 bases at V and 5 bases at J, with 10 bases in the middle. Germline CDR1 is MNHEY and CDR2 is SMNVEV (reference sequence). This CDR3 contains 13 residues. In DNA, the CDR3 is TGTGCCAGCAGTTTGGGAGTTGAGACTGAAGCTTTCTTT. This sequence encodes CASSLGVETEAFF.

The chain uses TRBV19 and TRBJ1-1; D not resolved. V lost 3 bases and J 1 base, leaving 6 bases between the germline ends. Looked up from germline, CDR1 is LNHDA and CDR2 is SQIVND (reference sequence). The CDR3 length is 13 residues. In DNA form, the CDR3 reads TGTGCCAGTAGTATTTCAGGGAACACTGAAGCTTTCTTT. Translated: CASSISGNTEAFF. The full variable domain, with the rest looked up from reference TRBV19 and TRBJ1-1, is DGGITQSPKYLFRKEGQNVTLSCEQNLNHDAMYWYRQDPGQGLRLIYYSQIVNDFQKGDIAEGYSVSREKKESFPLTVTSAQKNPTAFYLCASSISGNTEAFFGQGTRLTVV.

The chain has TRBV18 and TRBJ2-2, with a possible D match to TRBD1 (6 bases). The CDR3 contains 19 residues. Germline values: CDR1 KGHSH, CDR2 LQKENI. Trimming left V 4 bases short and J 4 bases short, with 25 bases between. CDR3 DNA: TGTGCCAGCTCACAGGACAGTCCAAGGTTCCTCGGAAGCACCGGGGAGCTGTTTTTT. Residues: CASSQDSPRFLGSTGELFF. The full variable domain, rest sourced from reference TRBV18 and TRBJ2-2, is NAGVMQNPRHLVRRRGQEARLRCSPMKGHSHVYWYRQLPEEGLKFMVYLQKENIIDESGMPKERFSAEFPKEGPSILRIQQVVRGDSAAYFCASSQDSPRFLGSTGELFFGEGSRLTVL.

CDR3 in DNA: TGTGCCACCAGTCAACGGGACAGGGCACGGAGCTCCTATAATTCACCCCTCCACTTT. Residues: CATSQRDRARSSYNSPLHF. This chain connects TRBV24-1 to TRBJ1-6, with TRBD1 matching 9 bases. In germline, CDR1 is KGHDR, CDR2 SFDVKD. V was pared by 6 bases and J by 0 bases, with 11 bases of the junction left unmatched. This CDR3 contains 19 residues.

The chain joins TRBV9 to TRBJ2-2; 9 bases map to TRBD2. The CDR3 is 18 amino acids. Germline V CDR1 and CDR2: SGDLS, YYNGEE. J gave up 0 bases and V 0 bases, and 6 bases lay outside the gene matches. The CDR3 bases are TGTGCCAGCAGCGTAGATCTAGCGGGACCCGCGAACACCGGGGAGCTGTTTTTT. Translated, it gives CASSVDLAGPANTGELFF.

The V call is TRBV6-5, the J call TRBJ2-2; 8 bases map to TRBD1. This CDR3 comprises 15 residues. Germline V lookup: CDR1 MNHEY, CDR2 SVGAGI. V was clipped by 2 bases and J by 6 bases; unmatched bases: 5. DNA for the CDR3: TGTGCCAGCAGTTACGCAAGGACAGGGTCCGGGGAGCTGTTTTTT. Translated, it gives CASSYARTGSGELFF.

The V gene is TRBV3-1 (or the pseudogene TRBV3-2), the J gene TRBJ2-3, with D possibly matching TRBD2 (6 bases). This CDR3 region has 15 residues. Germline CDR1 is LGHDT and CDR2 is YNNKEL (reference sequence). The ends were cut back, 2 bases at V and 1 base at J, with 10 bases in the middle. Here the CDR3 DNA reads TGTGCCAGCAGCCAACTTTCTAGCGGCACAGATACGCAGTATTTT. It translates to CASSQLSSGTDTQYF.

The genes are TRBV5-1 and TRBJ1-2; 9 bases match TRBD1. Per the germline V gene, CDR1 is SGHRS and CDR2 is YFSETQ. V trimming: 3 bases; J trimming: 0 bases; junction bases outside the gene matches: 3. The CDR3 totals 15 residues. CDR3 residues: CASSSRTGANYGYTF. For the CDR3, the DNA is TGCGCCAGCAGCTCCCGGACAGGGGCTAACTATGGCTACACCTTC.

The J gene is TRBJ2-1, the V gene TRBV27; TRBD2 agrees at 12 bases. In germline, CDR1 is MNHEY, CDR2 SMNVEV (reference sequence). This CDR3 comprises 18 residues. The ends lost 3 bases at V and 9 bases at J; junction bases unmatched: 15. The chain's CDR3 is CASSFWASGGAGGSEQFF. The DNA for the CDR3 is TGTGCCAGCAGTTTTTGGGCTAGCGGGGGGGCCGGTGGGTCTGAGCAGTTCTTC.

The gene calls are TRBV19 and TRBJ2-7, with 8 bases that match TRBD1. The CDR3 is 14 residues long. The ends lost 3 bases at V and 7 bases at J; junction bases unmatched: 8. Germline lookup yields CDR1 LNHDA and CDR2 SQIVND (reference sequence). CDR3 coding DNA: TGTGCCAGTAGTATTGGTCAGGGGGCATGGGAGCAGTACTTC. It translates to CASSIGQGAWEQYF.

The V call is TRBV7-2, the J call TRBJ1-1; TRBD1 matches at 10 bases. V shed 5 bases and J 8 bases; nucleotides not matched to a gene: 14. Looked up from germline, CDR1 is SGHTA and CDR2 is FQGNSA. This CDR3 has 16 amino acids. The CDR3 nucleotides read TGTGCCAGCAGCCTGGGGGACAGGGGAGGAAATGTCGAAGCTTTCTTT. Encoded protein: CASSLGDRGGNVEAFF. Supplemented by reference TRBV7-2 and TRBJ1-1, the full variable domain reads GAGVSQSPSNKVTEKGKDVELRCDPISGHTALYWYRQSLGQGLEFLIYFQGNSAPDKSGLPSDRFSAERTGGSVSTLTIQRTQQEDSAVYLCASSLGDRGGNVEAFFGQGTRLTVV.

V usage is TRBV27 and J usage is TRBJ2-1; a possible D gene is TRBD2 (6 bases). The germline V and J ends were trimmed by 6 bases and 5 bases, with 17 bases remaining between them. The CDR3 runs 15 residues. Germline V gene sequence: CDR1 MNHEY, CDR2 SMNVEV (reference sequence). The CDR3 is CASRSRLGRNNEQFF. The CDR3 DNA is TGTGCCAGCAGGTCCCGACTAGGACGGAACAATGAGCAGTTCTTC.

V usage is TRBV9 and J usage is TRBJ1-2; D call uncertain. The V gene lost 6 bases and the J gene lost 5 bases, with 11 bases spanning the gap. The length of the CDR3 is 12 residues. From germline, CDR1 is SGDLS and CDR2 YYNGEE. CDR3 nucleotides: TGTGCCAGCACTCACAGCCAATATGGCTACACCTTC. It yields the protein CASTHSQYGYTF. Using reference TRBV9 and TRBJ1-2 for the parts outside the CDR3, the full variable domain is DSGVTQTPKHLITATGQRVTLRCSPRSGDLSVYWYQQSLDQGLQFLIQYYNGEERAKGNILERFSAQQFPDLHSELNLSSLELGDSALYFCASTHSQYGYTFGSGTRLTVV.

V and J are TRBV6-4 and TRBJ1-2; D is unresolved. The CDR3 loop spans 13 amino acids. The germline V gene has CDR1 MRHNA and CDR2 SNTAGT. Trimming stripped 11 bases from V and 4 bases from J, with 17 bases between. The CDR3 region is CAGRWTKLYGYTF. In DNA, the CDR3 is TGTGCCGGCCGATGGACTAAACTCTATGGCTACACCTTC.

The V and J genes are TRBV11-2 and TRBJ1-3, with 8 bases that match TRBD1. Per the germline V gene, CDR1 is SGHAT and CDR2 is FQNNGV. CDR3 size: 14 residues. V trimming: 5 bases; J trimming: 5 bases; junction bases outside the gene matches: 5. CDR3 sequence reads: CASSQQGGRNTIYF. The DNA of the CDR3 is TGTGCCAGCAGCCAACAGGGGGGGAGAAACACCATATATTTT.

The CDR3 nucleotides read TGTGCCAGCAGTTACACGTCGGGCAATCAGCCCCAGCATTTT. It codes for CASSYTSGNQPQHF. V is TRBV6-2 or TRBV6-3 and J is TRBJ1-5, with D unclear. Trimming shortened V by 2 bases and J by 2 bases, and 7 bases separated the two germline ends. The CDR3 covers 14 residues. The germline CDR1 and CDR2 sequences are MNHEY and SVGEGT.

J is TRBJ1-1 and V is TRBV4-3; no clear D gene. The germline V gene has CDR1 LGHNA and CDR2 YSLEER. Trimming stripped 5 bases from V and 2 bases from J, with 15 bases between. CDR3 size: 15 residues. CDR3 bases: TGCGCCAGCAGCTCAAGCAGTCTAGGTAACACTGAAGCTTTCTTT. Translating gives CASSSSSLGNTEAFF.

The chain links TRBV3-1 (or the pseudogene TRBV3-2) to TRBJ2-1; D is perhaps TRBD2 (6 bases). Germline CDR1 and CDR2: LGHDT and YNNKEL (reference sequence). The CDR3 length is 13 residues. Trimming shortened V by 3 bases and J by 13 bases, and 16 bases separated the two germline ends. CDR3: CASSHPGRGIQFF. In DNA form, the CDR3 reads TGTGCCAGCAGCCACCCCGGGCGGGGCATCCAGTTCTTC.